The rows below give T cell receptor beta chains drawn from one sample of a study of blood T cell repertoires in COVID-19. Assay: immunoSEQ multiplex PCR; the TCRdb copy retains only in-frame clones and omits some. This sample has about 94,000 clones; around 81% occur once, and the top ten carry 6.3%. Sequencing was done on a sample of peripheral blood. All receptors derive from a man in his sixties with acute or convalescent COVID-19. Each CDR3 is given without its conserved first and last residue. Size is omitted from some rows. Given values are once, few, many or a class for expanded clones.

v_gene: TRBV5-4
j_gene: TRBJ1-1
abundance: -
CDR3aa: ASSVDRGDTEAF

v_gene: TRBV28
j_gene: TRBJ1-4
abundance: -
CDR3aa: ASTSFPGTVAEKLF

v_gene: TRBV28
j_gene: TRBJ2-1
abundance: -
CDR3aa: ASSPLGQGNEQF

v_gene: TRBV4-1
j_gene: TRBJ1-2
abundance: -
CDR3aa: ASSQAEDTSNYGYT

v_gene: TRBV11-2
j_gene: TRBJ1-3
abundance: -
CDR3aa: ASSGLQDSGNTIY

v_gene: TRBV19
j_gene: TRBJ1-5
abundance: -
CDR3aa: ASSTGGDQPQH

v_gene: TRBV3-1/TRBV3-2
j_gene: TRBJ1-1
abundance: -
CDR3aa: ASSPRQNTEAF

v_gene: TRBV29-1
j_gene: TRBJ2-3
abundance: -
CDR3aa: SVEGQTDTQY

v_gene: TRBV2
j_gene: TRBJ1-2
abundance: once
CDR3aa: ASSDFLGRVYGYT

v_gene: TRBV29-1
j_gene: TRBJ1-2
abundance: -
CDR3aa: SVRTDLDYGYT